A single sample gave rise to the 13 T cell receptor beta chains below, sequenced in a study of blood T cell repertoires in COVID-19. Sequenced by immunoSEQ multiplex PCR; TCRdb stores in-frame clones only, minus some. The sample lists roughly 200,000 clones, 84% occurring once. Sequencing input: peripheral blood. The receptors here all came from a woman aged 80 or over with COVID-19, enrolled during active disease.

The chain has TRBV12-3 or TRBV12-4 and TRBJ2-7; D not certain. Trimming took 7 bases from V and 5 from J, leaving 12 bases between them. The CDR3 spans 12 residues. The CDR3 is CASTGGYDEQYF. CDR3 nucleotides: TGTGCCAGCACCGGCGGTTACGACGAGCAGTACTTC.

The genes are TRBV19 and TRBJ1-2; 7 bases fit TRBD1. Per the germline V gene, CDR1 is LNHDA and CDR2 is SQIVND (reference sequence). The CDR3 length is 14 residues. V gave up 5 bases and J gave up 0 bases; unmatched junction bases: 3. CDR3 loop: CASSATGTNYGYTF. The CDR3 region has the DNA TGTGCCAGTAGTGCGACAGGGACTAACTATGGCTACACCTTC.

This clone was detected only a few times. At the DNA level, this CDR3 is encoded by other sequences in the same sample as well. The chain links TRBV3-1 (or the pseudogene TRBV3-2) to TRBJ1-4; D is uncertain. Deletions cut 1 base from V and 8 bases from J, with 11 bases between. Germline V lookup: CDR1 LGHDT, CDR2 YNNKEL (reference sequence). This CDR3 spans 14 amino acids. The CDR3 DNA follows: TGTGCCAGCAGCCAAGTAGGCGCGGGGGAAAAACTGTTTTTT. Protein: CASSQVGAGEKLFF.

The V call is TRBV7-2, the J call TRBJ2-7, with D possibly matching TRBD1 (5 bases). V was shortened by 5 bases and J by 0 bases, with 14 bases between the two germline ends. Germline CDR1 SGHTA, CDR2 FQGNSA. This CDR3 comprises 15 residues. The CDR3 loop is CASSLRQGDSYEQYF. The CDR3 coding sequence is TGTGCCAGCAGCCTACGGCAGGGCGACTCCTACGAGCAGTACTTC.

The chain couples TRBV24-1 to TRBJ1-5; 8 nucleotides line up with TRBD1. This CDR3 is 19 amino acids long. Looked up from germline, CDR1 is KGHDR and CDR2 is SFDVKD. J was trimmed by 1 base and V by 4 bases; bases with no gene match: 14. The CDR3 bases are TGTGCCACCAGTGAAGGGGACAGGCCCGGATTGGGGAGCAATCAGCCCCAGCATTTT. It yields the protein CATSEGDRPGLGSNQPQHF.

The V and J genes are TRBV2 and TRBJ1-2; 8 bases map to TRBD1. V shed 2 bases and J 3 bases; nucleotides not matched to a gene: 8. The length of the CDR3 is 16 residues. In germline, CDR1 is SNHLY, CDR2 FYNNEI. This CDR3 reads CASSEPKTGEHYGYTF. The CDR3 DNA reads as TGTGCCAGCAGTGAACCCAAGACAGGGGAACACTATGGCTACACCTTC.

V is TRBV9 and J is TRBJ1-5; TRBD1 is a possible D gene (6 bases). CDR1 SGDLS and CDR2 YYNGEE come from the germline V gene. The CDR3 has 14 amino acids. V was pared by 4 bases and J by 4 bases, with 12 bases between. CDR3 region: CASSPGQSNQPQHF. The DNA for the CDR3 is TGTGCCAGCAGCCCGGGACAATCAAATCAGCCCCAGCATTTT.

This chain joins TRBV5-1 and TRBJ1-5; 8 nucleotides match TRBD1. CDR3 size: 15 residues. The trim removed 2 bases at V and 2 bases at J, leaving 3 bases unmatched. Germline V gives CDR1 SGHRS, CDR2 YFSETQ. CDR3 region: CASSFAGQGNQPQHF. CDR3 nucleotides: TGCGCCAGCAGCTTCGCGGGACAGGGCAATCAGCCCCAGCATTTT.

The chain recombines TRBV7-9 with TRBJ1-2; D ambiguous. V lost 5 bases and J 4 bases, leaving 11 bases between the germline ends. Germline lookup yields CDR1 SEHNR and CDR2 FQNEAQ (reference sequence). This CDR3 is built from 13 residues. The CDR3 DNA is TGTGCCAGCAGCCAAGAGGTCGCCTATGGCTACACCTTC. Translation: CASSQEVAYGYTF. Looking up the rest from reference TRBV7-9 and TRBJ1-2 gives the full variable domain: DTGVSQNPRHKITKRGQNVTFRCDPISEHNRLYWYRQTLGQGPEFLTYFQNEAQLEKSRLLSDRFSAERPKGSFSTLEIQRTEQGDSAMYLCASSQEVAYGYTFGSGTRLTVV.

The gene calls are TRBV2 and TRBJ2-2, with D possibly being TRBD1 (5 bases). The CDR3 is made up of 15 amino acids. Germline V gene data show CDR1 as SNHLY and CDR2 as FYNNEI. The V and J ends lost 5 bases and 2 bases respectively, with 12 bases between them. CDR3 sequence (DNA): TGTGCCAGCAGTCCTGACAGACCCAACACCGGGGAGCTGTTTTTT. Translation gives CASSPDRPNTGELFF.

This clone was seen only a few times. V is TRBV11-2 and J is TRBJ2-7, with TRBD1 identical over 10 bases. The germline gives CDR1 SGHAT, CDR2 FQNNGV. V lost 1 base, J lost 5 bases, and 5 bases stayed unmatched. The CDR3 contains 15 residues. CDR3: CASSLVRTGGNEQYF. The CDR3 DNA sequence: TGTGCCAGCAGCTTAGTTAGGACAGGGGGGAACGAGCAGTACTTC.

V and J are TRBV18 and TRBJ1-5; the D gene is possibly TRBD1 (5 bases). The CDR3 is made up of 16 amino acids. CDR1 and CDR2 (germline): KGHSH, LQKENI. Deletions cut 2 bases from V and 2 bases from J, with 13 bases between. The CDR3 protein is CASSPAGNAGNQPQHF. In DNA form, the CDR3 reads TGTGCCAGCTCACCAGCAGGGAACGCTGGCAATCAGCCCCAGCATTTT.

CDR3 residues: CASSPRGTGEQYF. DNA of the CDR3: TGTGCCAGCAGCCCCAGGGGGACGGGCGAGCAGTACTTC. The chain is built from TRBV3-1 (or the pseudogene TRBV3-2) and TRBJ2-7; 7 nucleotides line up with TRBD1. CDR1 is LGHDT and CDR2 is YNNKEL in the germline V gene (reference sequence). With 4 bases clipped from V and 6 bases from J, the junction kept 6 bases outside the gene matches. The CDR3 runs to 13 residues.